This T cell receptor beta chain appears in the sequencing data of a study of cytomegalovirus exposure and HLA in healthy donors. On the study more broadly: An early data release held about 85 million unique TCRs from HLA-typed donors.

Primers included in the PCR were 60 Vbeta and 13 Jbeta primers. Some clones are missing from TCRdb's copy, which holds only in-frame ones; the method was immunoSEQ multiplex PCR. The table includes some 77,000 clones, less than 80% detected once. This CDR3 is 13 amino acids long. Germline CDR1 is LNHNV and CDR2 is YYDKDF (reference sequence). Notes on the study in general: Indistinguishability led to the exclusion of some V segments, TRBV6-2 and TRBV6-3 included.

A note on this clone: What it recognizes is unknown. The junction shows a germline mismatch at one end, possibly a read error.

The chain joins TRBV15 to TRBJ2-3, with a weak D call TRBD2 (5 bases). The TCR was taken from a woman in her forties in good health and CMV-seronegative. The sample was PBMCs. CDR3 protein: CATSRERTYPLLF. CDR3 sequence (DNA): TGTGCCACCAGCAGAGAACGGACTTATCCCCTACTATTT.